The 30 T cell receptor beta chains presented below share a single source sample, sequenced in a study of shared clonotypes between healthy human individuals (dated by TCRdb to 2020 to 2021). The protocol used for the library was the immunoSEQ multiplex PCR assay. In TCRdb, the immuneACCESS table is reduced to in-frame sequences with V and J assigned. These tables do not hold every clone; where another copy was compared, an unresolved V gene accounts for under half, and the others remain unexplained. The sample contains 2 million to 2.5 million clones, 93% of them found a single time. Of the sample, 0.36% falls within the top ten clones. The sequencing sample was made of naive CD4+ T cells from PBMCs. The sample's cell subset or site label, in plain terms: CD45RA+ positively selected. The receptor set was obtained from a man aged 18 to 29 in good health. Some clones in this sample may be carry-over from other donors' samples.

The chain has TRBV21-1 and TRBJ1-4. TRBV21-1 is described as a pseudogene. This CDR3 is 15 amino acids long. The CDR3 region has the DNA TGTGCCAGCAACCCAATCGGGGACGGAGCTGAAAAACTGTTTTTT. This encodes CASNPIGDGAEKLFF.

For this clone: Other DNA sequences within the sample encode an identical CDR3. The chain couples TRBV11-2 to TRBJ1-2, with D possibly being TRBD1 (6 bases). This CDR3 has 14 amino acids. V lost 3 bases, J lost 4 bases, and 12 bases lay in between. CDR1 and CDR2 (germline): SGHAT, FQNNGV. CDR3 DNA sequence: TGTGCCAGCAGCTTGGGGCAGGGGAGCTATGGCTACACCTTC. It encodes CASSLGQGSYGYTF.

The V gene is TRBV30, the J gene TRBJ1-3, with 8 bases identical to TRBD1. The CDR3 spans 13 residues. Germline assignment: CDR1 GTSNPN and CDR2 SVGIG (reference sequence). Trimming at V came to 4 bases and at J to 4 bases, leaving 3 bases not matched to a gene. CDR3 region: CAWTDRAGNTIYF. The CDR3 region has the DNA TGTGCCTGGACGGACAGGGCCGGAAACACCATATATTTT.

The chain has TRBV4-3 and TRBJ2-3, with 8 positions matching TRBD2. Looked up from germline, CDR1 is LGHNA and CDR2 is YSLEER. CDR3 length equals 16 residues. Trimming removed 1 base from V and 4 bases from J; junction bases left unmatched: 7. The CDR3, as DNA: TGCGCCAGCAGCCAAGCCCCAGCGGGAGCTGCAGATACGCAGTATTTT. Residues: CASSQAPAGAADTQYF.

On this clone: Mismatch with germline at one junction end may stem from a read error. This rearrangement joins TRBV6-6 to TRBJ2-1; TRBD2 agrees at 7 bases. The CDR3 has 15 residues. Germline V lookup: CDR1 MNHNY, CDR2 SVGAGI (reference sequence). CDR3 nucleotides: TGTGCCAGCAGTAACTCCCGGACTAGAGACAATGAGCAGTTCTTC. Amino acid sequence: CASSNSRTRDNEQFF.

Only one count was recorded for this clone. V gene TRBV19 combines with J gene TRBJ2-1, with 8 positions matching TRBD2. The CDR3 has 16 residues. V lost 3 bases, J lost 4 bases, and 8 bases stayed unmatched. Germline loops: CDR1 LNHDA, CDR2 SQIVND (reference sequence). In nucleotides, the CDR3 is TGTGCCAGTAGTATTCGAACTAGCGGTAGGTACAATGAGCAGTTCTTC. It codes for CASSIRTSGRYNEQFF.

V and J are TRBV29-1 and TRBJ1-5; a weak D match, TRBD1 (5 bases). Germline values: CDR1 SQVTM, CDR2 ANQGSEA. CDR3 size: 14 residues. Trimming took off 7 bases at V and 2 bases at J, with 15 bases between the two ends. The CDR3 sequence is CSAGRDLGNQPQHF. The CDR3 region has the DNA TGCAGCGCCGGCCGGGACTTGGGCAATCAGCCCCAGCATTTT.

The chain joins TRBV11-1 to TRBJ2-1; D remains unclear. The CDR3 extends over 14 amino acids. From germline, CDR1 is SGHAT and CDR2 FQDESV (reference sequence). V shed 4 bases and J shed 6 bases, with 13 bases lying between them. The CDR3 spells CASSSLWGLNEQFF. The CDR3 DNA reads TGTGCCAGCAGCTCCCTATGGGGTCTCAATGAGCAGTTCTTC.

This clone occurred a few times. The chain carries TRBV2 and TRBJ1-1; D may be TRBD1 (6 bases). Trimming pared 4 bases from V and 4 bases from J, leaving 13 bases between. Germline CDR1 SNHLY, CDR2 FYNNEI. This CDR3 is 14 amino acids long. CDR3 nucleotides: TGTGCCAGCAGTGGCTCGGGACACCTCACTGAAGCTTTCTTT. Its protein is CASSGSGHLTEAFF.

The CDR3 protein is CASSLDSGDTIYF. CDR3 sequence (DNA): TGTGCCAGCAGCTTAGATTCGGGAGACACCATATATTTT. The chain recombines TRBV5-4 with TRBJ1-3; no reliable D call. V lost 2 bases and J 8 bases, leaving 11 bases between the germline ends. This CDR3 spans 13 amino acids. Germline CDR1 and CDR2: SGHNT and YYREEE (reference sequence). Supplemented by reference TRBV5-4 and TRBJ1-3, the full variable domain reads ETGVTQSPTHLIKTRGQQVTLRCSSQSGHNTVSWYQQALGQGPQFIFQYYREEENGRGNFPPRFSGLQFPNYSSELNVNALELDDSALYLCASSLDSGDTIYFGEGSWLTVV.

The J gene is TRBJ1-1, the V gene TRBV28; tentatively, D is TRBD1 (5 bases). Germline-derived CDR1 and CDR2 are MDHEN and SYDVKM. The CDR3 is 13 amino acids. Trimming took 8 bases from V and 1 from J, leaving 11 bases between them. CDR3 in DNA: TGTGCCAGCTTGCGGGGGTCGAACACTGAAGCTTTCTTT. Amino acids: CASLRGSNTEAFF.

The chain combines TRBV5-1 with TRBJ1-1; possibly TRBD1 for D (5 bases). Trimming took 4 bases from V and 0 from J, leaving 16 bases between them. Germline V gene sequence: CDR1 SGHRS, CDR2 YFSETQ. The CDR3 spans 16 residues. The CDR3 bases are TGCGCCAGCAGCGTAACCCCAGGGTCTTTGAACACTGAAGCTTTCTTT. It specifies CASSVTPGSLNTEAFF. Full variable domain (missing parts from reference TRBV5-1 and TRBJ1-1): KAGVTQTPRYLIKTRGQQVTLSCSPISGHRSVSWYQQTPGQGLQFLFEYFSETQRNKGNFPGRFSGRQFSNSRSEMNVSTLELGDSALYLCASSVTPGSLNTEAFFGQGTRLTVV.

The chain uses TRBV28 and TRBJ1-2, with TRBD1 matching 7 bases. The CDR3 has 14 amino acids. Looked up from germline, CDR1 is MDHEN and CDR2 is SYDVKM. V shed 6 bases, J shed 5 bases, and the junction held 9 bases outside the gene matches. The CDR3 here is CASRPTGERYGYTF. As DNA, the CDR3 is TGTGCCAGCAGGCCCACAGGGGAGAGGTATGGCTACACCTTC.

The chain joins TRBV7-9 to TRBJ2-7; perhaps TRBD1 as D (5 bases). V was trimmed by 1 base and J by 0 bases, leaving 7 bases between them. This CDR3 comprises 14 residues. In germline, CDR1 is SEHNR, CDR2 FQNEAQ (reference sequence). CDR3 bases: TGTGCCAGCAGCTTAGAAGGGGTCTCCTACGAGCAGTACTTC. This codes for CASSLEGVSYEQYF. Looking up the rest from reference TRBV7-9 and TRBJ2-7 gives the full variable domain: DTGVSQNPRHKITKRGQNVTFRCDPISEHNRLYWYRQTLGQGPEFLTYFQNEAQLEKSRLLSDRFSAERPKGSFSTLEIQRTEQGDSAMYLCASSLEGVSYEQYFGPGTRLTVT.

This clone has just one count. The J gene is TRBJ1-5, the V gene TRBV28; TRBD1 agrees at 7 bases. Losses at the gene ends were 6 bases for V and 0 bases for J; bases not matched to a gene: 8. Germline-derived CDR1 and CDR2 are MDHEN and SYDVKM. The CDR3 spans 16 residues. For the CDR3, the DNA is TGTGCCAGCAGGCTCGGGACAGCGTATAGCAATCAGCCCCAGCATTTT. Translated, it gives CASRLGTAYSNQPQHF.

As to this clone: This same CDR3 is encoded by further DNA sequences in the sample. CDR3 nucleotides: TGTGCCAGCAGTTACCTTGGGGAGCAGTACTTC. This encodes CASSYLGEQYF. The chain recombines TRBV6-5 with TRBJ2-7; D is unresolved. The V gene lost 2 bases and the J gene lost 7 bases, with 6 bases spanning the gap. The CDR3 spans 11 residues. Looked up from germline, CDR1 is MNHEY and CDR2 is SVGAGI.

This clone was counted a single time. CDR3 in DNA: TGTGCCAGCAGCCCACAACCAGCGGGGTTGAACACTGAAGCTTTCTTT. Amino acid sequence: CASSPQPAGLNTEAFF. The chain links TRBV11-2 to TRBJ1-1; D is unresolved. CDR3 length equals 16 residues. Trimming shortened V by 5 bases and J by 0 bases, and 16 bases separated the two germline ends. Germline V gene lookup returns CDR1 SGHAT and CDR2 FQNNGV.

V usage is TRBV2 and J usage is TRBJ2-3; D is unresolved. Germline V gene lookup returns CDR1 SNHLY and CDR2 FYNNEI. Trimming removed 6 bases at V and 4 bases at J, with 8 bases between. The CDR3 length is 12 residues. CDR3 coding DNA: TGTGCCAGCAGAGAGCGTTCAGATACGCAGTATTTT. Protein product: CASRERSDTQYF.

Turning to this clone: The identical CDR3 is also encoded by other nucleotide sequences in the sample. This chain connects TRBV28 to TRBJ1-3; 8 bases map to TRBD1. The CDR3 spans 15 residues. Losses at the gene ends were 5 bases for V and 0 bases for J; bases not matched to a gene: 3. Germline V lookup: CDR1 MDHEN, CDR2 SYDVKM. The CDR3 DNA sequence: TGTGCCAGCAGTATTACAGGGGGCTCTGGAAACACCATATATTTT. Protein: CASSITGGSGNTIYF.

The J gene is TRBJ1-5, the V gene TRBV27, with D unclear. Trimming stripped 4 bases from V and 0 bases from J, with 10 bases between. The CDR3 extends over 15 amino acids. CDR1 is MNHEY, CDR2 SMNVEV, per germline (reference sequence). The CDR3 protein is CASSSAGYSNQPQHF. The CDR3 nucleotides read TGTGCCAGCAGTTCAGCCGGGTATAGCAATCAGCCCCAGCATTTT.

The chain joins TRBV5-1 to TRBJ1-2; D is uncertain. Trimming shortened V by 4 bases and J by 6 bases, and 13 bases separated the two germline ends. The CDR3 extends over 13 amino acids. Germline V gene lookup returns CDR1 SGHRS and CDR2 YFSETQ. The CDR3 coding sequence is TGCGCCAGCAGCCCTAGCCACCAGGATGGCTACACCTTC. This sequence encodes CASSPSHQDGYTF.

The J gene is TRBJ2-5, the V gene TRBV28; the D gene is possibly TRBD1 (6 bases). This CDR3 spans 15 amino acids. V lost 4 bases and J lost 7, with 19 bases in between. CDR1 is MDHEN and CDR2 is SYDVKM in the germline V gene. In nucleotides, the CDR3 is TGTGCCAGCAGTTGGGGACGTTGGGGGCCCGGGACCCAGTACTTC. Its translation is CASSWGRWGPGTQYF. Looking up the rest from reference TRBV28 and TRBJ2-5 gives the full variable domain: DVKVTQSSRYLVKRTGEKVFLECVQDMDHENMFWYRQDPGLGLRLIYFSYDVKMKEKGDIPEGYSVSREKKERFSLILESASTNQTSMYLCASSWGRWGPGTQYFGPGTRLLVL.

The chain employs TRBV6-1 and TRBJ2-7; TRBD1 is a possible D gene (6 bases). This CDR3 region has 14 residues. Germline-derived CDR1 and CDR2 are MNHNS and SASEGT. With 0 bases removed from V and 3 bases from J, the gap between germline ends came to 9 bases. CDR3 loop: CASSEAGAIYEQYF. The CDR3 nucleotides are TGTGCCAGCAGTGAAGCGGGGGCCATCTACGAGCAGTACTTC.

This chain links TRBV5-1 with TRBJ1-2; D may be TRBD1 (5 bases). The germline CDR1 and CDR2 sequences are SGHRS and YFSETQ. The V gene lost 0 bases and the J gene lost 3 bases, with 18 bases spanning the gap. The CDR3 runs 17 residues. The DNA for the CDR3 is TGCGCCAGCAGCTTGGCCAATTTTGGCAGGGACGACTATGGCTACACCTTC. Its protein is CASSLANFGRDDYGYTF.

The rearrangement uses TRBV9 and TRBJ2-1; possible D gene TRBD2, 6 bases. CDR3 size: 13 residues. Germline V gene data show CDR1 as SGDLS and CDR2 as YYNGEE. The ends were cut back, 3 bases at V and 7 bases at J, with 11 bases in the middle. The CDR3 DNA reads as TGTGCCAGCAGCGACGGGACTCCGAATGAGCAGTTCTTC. Amino acid sequence: CASSDGTPNEQFF.

This clone was detected a few times. The genes are TRBV28 and TRBJ1-2; a weak D match, TRBD1 (5 bases). The germline CDR1 and CDR2 sequences are MDHEN and SYDVKM. Trimming shortened V by 5 bases and J by 3 bases, and 13 bases separated the two germline ends. The CDR3 loop spans 14 amino acids. The CDR3 region is CASSGGPGHYGYTF. CDR3 DNA sequence: TGTGCCAGCAGTGGGGGACCGGGGCACTATGGCTACACCTTC.

The J gene is TRBJ2-2, the V gene TRBV4-1; tentatively, D is TRBD1 or TRBD2 (5 bases each). The CDR3 is 15 amino acids. Trimming removed 0 bases from V and 5 bases from J, with 10 bases in between. Germline CDR1 and CDR2: MGHRA and YSYEKL. The CDR3 region is CASSQERDGTGELFF. The CDR3 nucleotides read TGCGCCAGCAGCCAAGAAAGGGACGGGACCGGGGAGCTGTTTTTT.

J is TRBJ2-3 and V is TRBV6-5, with TRBD2 matching over 8 bases. This CDR3 contains 14 residues. Trimming at V came to 7 bases and at J to 2 bases, leaving 5 bases not matched to a gene. Germline V gives CDR1 MNHEY, CDR2 SVGAGI. CDR3 DNA sequence: TGTGCCAGCACATTAGCGGGATCCACAGATACGCAGTATTTT. The encoded protein is CASTLAGSTDTQYF.

The V call is TRBV29-1, the J call TRBJ2-7; D is unresolved. The CDR3 spans 12 residues. V was trimmed by 5 bases and J by 1 base, leaving 9 bases between them. Germline-derived CDR1 and CDR2 are SQVTM and ANQGSEA. The CDR3 bases are TGCAGCGTTCAACTGGATTCCTACGAGCAGTACTTC. It codes for CSVQLDSYEQYF.

The chain combines TRBV18 with TRBJ1-1; TRBD1 might be the D (5 bases). The CDR3 loop spans 11 amino acids. Trimming took off 6 bases at V and 4 bases at J, with 6 bases between the two ends. The germline V gene encodes CDR1 KGHSH and CDR2 LQKENI. The chain's CDR3 is CASSGGTEAFF. The CDR3 DNA reads TGTGCCAGCTCCGGGGGCACTGAAGCTTTCTTT.